The 13 T cell receptor beta chains below all came from one sample that was sequenced in a study of molecular identifiers for immune sequencing clone quantification. TCRdb re-called the PCR reads with MiXCR, one entry per CDR3 protein. The sample contains about 100,000 distinct CDR3 sequences, about 35% of which appear only once. Sequenced sample: naive CD8+ T cells from blood, with Jurkat cell RNA spiked in. Indicated subset: FACS-sorted CD8+CD4-CCR7+CD45RA+ naive T cells. The receptors were gathered from a human donor in good health. Some libraries in this study had Jurkat cell RNA spiked in.

This chain joins TRBV6-6 and TRBJ2-2, with 7 bases that match TRBD1. The germline CDR1 and CDR2 sequences are MNHNY and SVGAGI (reference sequence). V lost 0 bases and J lost 7; bases outside the gene matches: 8. This CDR3 contains 16 residues. The CDR3 bases are TGTGCCAGCAGTTACTCGACAGGGTTTGGAGGCGGGGAGCTGTTTTTT. It codes for CASSYSTGFGGGELFF.

The rearrangement links TRBV7-6 to TRBJ2-1, with D uncertain. CDR1 and CDR2 from the germline V gene are SGHVS and FNYEAQ. Trimming left V 4 bases short and J 9 bases short, with 16 bases between. This CDR3 is 14 amino acids long. The CDR3 nucleotides are TGTGCCAGCAGCTCATGGACCGCTGGCGGTGAGCAGTTCTTC. Protein product: CASSSWTAGGEQFF.

This clonotype was detected a few times. The genes are TRBV10-3 and TRBJ2-5; 8 bases line up with TRBD1. The CDR3 loop spans 16 amino acids. Germline V gene sequence: CDR1 ENHRY, CDR2 SYGVKD. Germline trimming cut 2 bases from V and 4 bases from J; bases unmatched to any gene: 9. CDR3: CAISEGDWTGRETQYF. CDR3 DNA sequence: TGTGCCATCAGTGAGGGAGACTGGACAGGGAGAGAGACCCAGTACTTC.

The chain employs TRBV7-9 and TRBJ2-6, with D tentatively TRBD1 or TRBD2 (5 bases each). Between the trimmed V and J ends, which lost 4 bases and 4 bases, there was a span of 11 bases. The V gene's germline CDR1 is SEHNR and CDR2 FQNEAQ (reference sequence). There are 15 residues in the CDR3. CDR3 DNA sequence: TGTGCCAGCAGCTCTACGGGGACCGGGGCCAACGTCCTGACTTTC. It codes for CASSSTGTGANVLTF.

This clonotype was observed at least ten times. The rearrangement joins TRBV29-1 to TRBJ2-2; no clear D gene. The germline gives CDR1 SQVTM, CDR2 ANQGSEA. V dropped 7 bases and J dropped 4 bases, with 10 bases sitting between them. The CDR3 spans 12 residues. The CDR3 DNA follows: TGCAGCGCCCTAAGGGCCACCGGGGAGCTGTTTTTT. Its protein is CSALRATGELFF.

A few counts support this clonotype. This chain connects TRBV28 to TRBJ2-1, with D perhaps matching TRBD1 (5 bases). The germline CDR1 and CDR2 sequences are MDHEN and SYDVKM. Trimming stripped 3 bases from V and 3 bases from J, with 9 bases between. The CDR3 has 14 amino acids. CDR3 coding DNA: TGTGCCAGCAGTTTCAGGGCTAGCTACAATGAGCAGTTCTTC. Encoded protein: CASSFRASYNEQFF.

This clonotype was recorded many times. The chain joins TRBV29-1 to TRBJ2-5; D perhaps matches TRBD1 (5 bases). Trimming left V 3 bases short and J 5 bases short, with 13 bases between. Germline V lookup: CDR1 SQVTM, CDR2 ANQGSEA. This CDR3 contains 13 residues. The CDR3 protein is CSVELVGAETQYF. The CDR3 DNA is TGCAGCGTTGAGCTAGTTGGGGCCGAGACCCAGTACTTC.

About this clonotype: This sequence may be a read error, since a much larger clone differs from it by one base. The V and J genes are TRBV28 and TRBJ2-7; TRBD1 might be the D (5 bases). This CDR3 has 14 residues. Germline CDR1 and CDR2: MDHEN and SYDVKM. The CDR3 nucleotides are TGTGCCAGCAGTTTCTTGGGGCCGGCCTACGAGCCGTACTTC. It codes for CASSFLGPAYEPYF.

With regard to this clonotype: A much larger clone sits a single nucleotide away, making a read error possible. This rearrangement joins TRBV6-2 or TRBV6-3 to TRBJ2-3, with D perhaps TRBD1 or TRBD2 (5 bases each). The CDR3 is made up of 14 amino acids. The V and J ends lost 4 bases and 2 bases respectively, with 10 bases between them. Looked up from germline, CDR1 is MNHEY and CDR2 is SVGEGT. DNA for the CDR3: TGTGCCAGCAGTTGGGACCGGCTCACAGATACGCAGTATTTT. The encoded protein is CASSWDRLTDTQYF.

This clonotype was counted between two and nine times. The chain links TRBV4-2 to TRBJ2-3; D is uncertain. The germline CDR1 and CDR2 sequences are LGHNA and YNFKEQ. V shed 3 bases and J shed 2 bases, with 21 bases lying between them. The CDR3 runs to 18 residues. The CDR3 DNA reads TGTGCCAGCAGCCAGGCAAACCTCTTTCGGACGGACACAGATACGCAGTATTTT. This codes for CASSQANLFRTDTDTQYF.

About this clonotype: A clone one base away is much larger, so this may be a read error. Given the absence of the conserved phenylalanine or tryptophan at the CDR3 end, a read error is likely. The V gene is TRBV5-1, the J gene TRBJ2-7; 11 bases are a match to TRBD1. Trimming took 3 bases from V and 6 from J; bases not matched to a gene: 5. The V gene's germline CDR1 is SGHRS and CDR2 YFSETQ. This CDR3 has 14 amino acids. As DNA, the CDR3 is TGCGCCAGCAGCTCGGGACAGGGGGGCCCCGAGCAGTACTAC. Its translation is CASSSGQGGPEQYY.

This clonotype was seen more than once but under ten times. This chain links TRBV24-1 with TRBJ2-5; D remains unclear. This CDR3 has 12 residues. Per the germline V gene, CDR1 is KGHDR and CDR2 is SFDVKD. V was trimmed by 4 bases and J by 1 base, leaving 3 bases between them. DNA of the CDR3: TGTGCCACCAGTGACCCCCAAGAGACCCAGTACTTC. Its translation: CATSDPQETQYF.

Concerning this clonotype itself: At one end the junction does not follow the germline gene, possibly because of a read error. This chain links TRBV28 with TRBJ2-7, with D unresolved. CDR3 length: 14 residues. Germline loops: CDR1 MDHEN, CDR2 SYDVKM. CDR3 loop: CASSSFGMRYEQYF. The CDR3 nucleotides are TGCGCCAGCAGTTCCTTCGGAATGCGGTACGAGCAGTACTTC.